The 12 T cell receptor beta chains given below trace back to one sample, sequenced in a study of cytomegalovirus exposure and HLA in healthy donors. A multiplex PCR was run with 60 Vbeta primers and 13 Jbeta primers. Repertoires were generated with immunoSEQ multiplex PCR, while TCRdb's copy carries only in-frame clones and drops some. The table records 150,000 to 200,000 clones, 87% of them present only once. Material for sequencing was PBMCs. The receptors were gathered from a boy between 2 and 10 years old in good health and CMV-seronegative.

The chain joins TRBV5-1 to TRBJ2-1; no reliable D call. Deletions cut 2 bases from V and 8 bases from J, with 11 bases between. The CDR3 is 13 amino acids. The V gene's germline CDR1 is SGHRS and CDR2 YFSETQ. The CDR3 here is CASSFGLLDEQFF. CDR3 DNA sequence: TGCGCCAGCAGCTTCGGTTTGCTCGATGAGCAGTTCTTC.

Concerning this clone: The sample holds other DNA sequences that translate to the same CDR3. This sequence joins TRBV9 and TRBJ2-7; TRBD1 might be the D (5 bases). The CDR3 totals 14 residues. Trimming cost V 1 base and J 0 bases, with 8 bases left between them. Germline CDR1 is SGDLS and CDR2 is YYNGEE. CDR3 bases: TGTGCCAGCAGCGTAACAGGTGCCTCCTACGAGCAGTACTTC. As protein: CASSVTGASYEQYF.

This chain joins TRBV5-1 and TRBJ2-2; TRBD1 aligns across 7 bases. The junction had 5 bases not matched to a gene; V was cut back by 2 bases and J by 4 bases. This CDR3 has 15 amino acids. Germline V gives CDR1 SGHRS, CDR2 YFSETQ. CDR3 DNA: TGCGCCAGCAGCTTACCAGGGACAGTCACCGGGGAGCTGTTTTTT. It specifies CASSLPGTVTGELFF. Full variable domain (missing parts from reference TRBV5-1 and TRBJ2-2): KAGVTQTPRYLIKTRGQQVTLSCSPISGHRSVSWYQQTPGQGLQFLFEYFSETQRNKGNFPGRFSGRQFSNSRSEMNVSTLELGDSALYLCASSLPGTVTGELFFGEGSRLTVL.

This clone turned up a few times. The V and J genes are TRBV6-5 and TRBJ1-1; D remains unclear. From germline, CDR1 is MNHEY and CDR2 SVGAGI. The CDR3 totals 13 residues. V was cut by 2 bases and J by 1 base, with 5 bases left in between. CDR3 protein: CASSYPGNTEAFF. In DNA, the CDR3 is TGTGCCAGCAGTTACCCCGGGAACACTGAAGCTTTCTTT.

This sequence joins TRBV9 and TRBJ1-2, with TRBD1 identical over 7 bases. Germline V gene data show CDR1 as SGDLS and CDR2 as YYNGEE. CDR3 length: 14 amino acids. V was pared by 4 bases and J by 2 bases, with 5 bases of the junction left unmatched. CDR3 sequence reads: CASSPPDRNYGYTF. CDR3 bases: TGTGCCAGCAGCCCCCCGGACAGGAACTATGGCTACACCTTC.

The chain recombines TRBV14 with TRBJ1-2; D gene unclear. The CDR3 is made up of 16 amino acids. V lost 4 bases and J 4 bases, leaving 19 bases between the germline ends. Per germline, CDR1 SGHDN and CDR2 FVKESK. CDR3 sequence reads: CASSPPTPGATYGYTF. The CDR3 nucleotides read TGTGCCAGCAGCCCCCCGACCCCGGGAGCCACCTATGGCTACACCTTC.

This rearrangement joins TRBV4-1 to TRBJ1-1, with TRBD1 as a possible D gene (6 bases). Trimming took off 1 base at V and 11 bases at J, with 26 bases between the two ends. Germline CDR1 MGHRA, CDR2 YSYEKL. The CDR3 covers 17 residues. CDR3 DNA sequence: TGCGCCAGCAGCCAAGTCGCGACAGGTTTCAAAAAGGGATGGGCTTTCTTT. Translating gives CASSQVATGFKKGWAFF.

The V gene is TRBV5-1, the J gene TRBJ2-2; 7 bases agree with TRBD1. V lost 4 bases to trimming and J lost 2 bases; unmatched junction nucleotides: 5. This CDR3 has 15 amino acids. CDR1 and CDR2 from the germline V gene are SGHRS and YFSETQ. CDR3 sequence: CASSPGQLNTGELFF. The CDR3, as DNA: TGCGCCAGCAGCCCGGGACAGCTCAACACCGGGGAGCTGTTTTTT. Together with reference TRBV5-1 and TRBJ2-2, the CDR3 gives the full variable domain: KAGVTQTPRYLIKTRGQQVTLSCSPISGHRSVSWYQQTPGQGLQFLFEYFSETQRNKGNFPGRFSGRQFSNSRSEMNVSTLELGDSALYLCASSPGQLNTGELFFGEGSRLTVL.

This chain connects TRBV27 to TRBJ2-2; possibly TRBD2 for D (5 bases). This CDR3 is 13 amino acids long. V was shortened by 1 base and J by 8 bases, with 8 bases between the two germline ends. Germline V gene lookup returns CDR1 MNHEY and CDR2 SMNVEV (reference sequence). The chain's CDR3 is CASSLFRTGELFF. The DNA of the CDR3 is TGTGCCAGCAGTTTATTCCGGACTGGGGAGCTGTTTTTT.

The CDR3 protein is CASSLPGQGGTDTQYF. CDR3 in DNA: TGCGCCAGCAGCTTACCGGGACAGGGAGGCACAGATACGCAGTATTTT. This chain links TRBV5-1 with TRBJ2-3; 9 bases are a match to TRBD1. Germline V gene sequence: CDR1 SGHRS, CDR2 YFSETQ. V gave up 2 bases and J gave up 1 base; unmatched junction bases: 5. The CDR3 extends over 16 amino acids. The full variable domain, with the rest looked up from reference TRBV5-1 and TRBJ2-3, is KAGVTQTPRYLIKTRGQQVTLSCSPISGHRSVSWYQQTPGQGLQFLFEYFSETQRNKGNFPGRFSGRQFSNSRSEMNVSTLELGDSALYLCASSLPGQGGTDTQYFGPGTRLTVL.

The rearrangement links TRBV15 to TRBJ1-1, with TRBD1 as a possible D gene (6 bases). CDR1 and CDR2 (germline): LNHNV, YYDKDF (reference sequence). The CDR3 length is 13 residues. V gave up 3 bases and J gave up 5 bases, with 10 bases separating them. Here the CDR3 DNA reads TGTGCCACCAGCAGGGCCGACAGGACTGAAGCTTTCTTT. Encoded protein: CATSRADRTEAFF.

The V and J genes are TRBV5-4 and TRBJ1-1, with 10 nucleotides matching TRBD1. The J segment lost 7 bases and the V segment lost 0 bases, leaving 3 bases of the junction unmatched. From germline, CDR1 is SGHNT and CDR2 YYREEE (reference sequence). CDR3 length: 14 residues. The chain's CDR3 is CASSLGQGALEAFF. CDR3 nucleotide sequence: TGTGCCAGCAGCTTGGGACAGGGGGCCCTTGAAGCTTTCTTT.